The 15 T cell receptor beta chains below come from one sample, sequenced in a study of blood T cell repertoires in COVID-19. Clones were read by immunoSEQ multiplex PCR, and TCRdb kept only the in-frame ones, dropping some. The sample gives over 450,000 clones, approximately 91% of which show up once; around 7.8% is in the top ten. The sequenced material came from peripheral blood. Receptors were obtained from a woman aged 45-59 years with COVID-19, enrolled during active disease.

This clone appeared once. The chain joins TRBV28 to TRBJ2-2, with a possible D match to TRBD1 (6 bases). The V end lost 2 bases, the J end lost 5 bases, and 15 bases lay between the germline ends. Germline-derived CDR1 and CDR2 are MDHEN and SYDVKM. The CDR3 loop spans 16 amino acids. The CDR3 sequence: CASSLNPRGGTGELFF. The CDR3 DNA follows: TGTGCCAGCAGTTTAAATCCCAGGGGTGGAACCGGGGAGCTGTTTTTT.

The chain uses TRBV5-1 and TRBJ2-2, with unresolved D. Trimming took 2 bases from V and 2 from J, leaving 7 bases between them. This CDR3 is built from 14 residues. Germline V gene sequence: CDR1 SGHRS, CDR2 YFSETQ. CDR3 sequence (DNA): TGCGCCAGCAGCTTACACACAAACACCGGGGAGCTGTTTTTT. It is translated as CASSLHTNTGELFF.

The V gene is TRBV19, the J gene TRBJ1-1; D is ambiguous. The ends were cut back, 11 bases at V and 1 base at J, with 11 bases in the middle. Germline V gene lookup returns CDR1 LNHDA and CDR2 SQIVND (reference sequence). The CDR3 extends over 12 amino acids. CDR3 loop: CASLRGNTEAFF. The DNA for the CDR3 is TGTGCCTCTTTGAGAGGGAACACTGAAGCTTTCTTT.

The chain recombines TRBV4-1 with TRBJ1-5; perhaps TRBD1 as D (5 bases). CDR3 length equals 17 residues. V was trimmed by 0 bases and J by 9 bases, leaving 21 bases between them. Germline V CDR1 and CDR2: MGHRA, YSYEKL. Here the CDR3 DNA reads TGCGCCAGCAGCCAAGATACGAACGGGGGTGCGCGTTTGCCCCAGCATTTT. It specifies CASSQDTNGGARLPQHF.

The rearrangement uses TRBV29-1 and TRBJ1-1, with TRBD1 matching 7 bases. The V and J ends lost 6 bases and 5 bases, in that order; junction bases with no gene match: 27. The CDR3 covers 19 residues. Germline CDR1 and CDR2: SQVTM and ANQGSEA. The CDR3 DNA sequence: TGCAGCGTCTCCTGGGACAGCCCGTCTCGAGGCGACTGGGGTACTGAAGCTTTCTTT. It codes for CSVSWDSPSRGDWGTEAFF.

The chain employs TRBV19 and TRBJ1-1; unclear D gene. The germline V gene encodes CDR1 LNHDA and CDR2 SQIVND (reference sequence). V was pared by 4 bases and J by 8 bases, with 8 bases between. The CDR3 is 11 residues long. The CDR3 coding sequence is TGTGCCAGTAGTAGCACAGCAGAAGCTTTCTTT. Translating it yields CASSSTAEAFF.

This chain links TRBV7-3 with TRBJ1-1; D not resolved. The CDR3 covers 15 residues. V was shortened by 5 bases and J by 2 bases, with 15 bases between the two germline ends. Looked up from germline, CDR1 is SGHTA and CDR2 is FQGTGA. The CDR3, as DNA: TGTGCCAGCAGCCCCCCCGGGAGGGAAAACACTGAAGCTTTCTTT. Protein sequence: CASSPPGRENTEAFF.

J is TRBJ1-4 and V is TRBV2; 7 bases agree with TRBD1. The ends lost 5 bases at V and 7 bases at J; junction bases unmatched: 13. The CDR3 is made up of 16 amino acids. Germline V gene data show CDR1 as SNHLY and CDR2 as FYNNEI. This CDR3 is CASSLEGTAGGEKLFF. The CDR3 region has the DNA TGTGCCAGCAGTCTAGAAGGGACAGCCGGGGGTGAAAAACTGTTTTTT.

V is TRBV30 and J is TRBJ1-1, with D tentatively TRBD1 (5 bases). Germline V CDR1 and CDR2: GTSNPN, SVGIG (reference sequence). The CDR3 spans 11 residues. Deletions cut 3 bases from V and 6 bases from J, with 8 bases between. CDR3 sequence (DNA): TGTGCCTGGAGGGGGCGGTCTGAAGCTTTCTTT. Its translation: CAWRGRSEAFF. The whole variable domain, remainder taken from reference TRBV30 and TRBJ1-1, is SQTIHQWPATLVQPVGSPLSLECTVEGTSNPNLYWYRQAAGRGLQLLFYSVGIGQISSEVPQNLSASRPQDRQFILSSKKLLLSDSGFYLCAWRGRSEAFFGQGTRLTVV.

Notes on this clone: Other DNA sequences from this sample encode an identical CDR3 as well. The rearrangement links TRBV30 to TRBJ1-2, with 7 nucleotides matching TRBD1. The CDR3 runs to 13 residues. V shed 6 bases and J 0 bases; nucleotides not matched to a gene: 4. Looked up from germline, CDR1 is GTSNPN and CDR2 is SVGIG (reference sequence). CDR3 in DNA: TGTGCCTGTCCGACAGGGACTAACTATGGCTACACCTTC. Protein product: CACPTGTNYGYTF.

The J gene is TRBJ1-2, the V gene TRBV9; D not resolved. This CDR3 has 14 amino acids. Per germline, CDR1 SGDLS and CDR2 YYNGEE. Trimming took off 3 bases at V and 0 bases at J, with 9 bases between the two ends. The CDR3: CASSGHGANYGYTF. CDR3 sequence (DNA): TGTGCCAGCAGCGGGCACGGGGCTAACTATGGCTACACCTTC.

CDR3 nucleotide sequence: TGTGCCAGCAGCCTCGACAGGGCAAAAGAGACCCAGTACTTC. This codes for CASSLDRAKETQYF. The chain combines TRBV28 with TRBJ2-5; the match to TRBD1 covers 7 bases. The V and J ends lost 6 bases and 3 bases, in that order; junction bases with no gene match: 7. Germline V CDR1 and CDR2: MDHEN, SYDVKM. The CDR3 totals 14 residues.

The chain employs TRBV6-5 and TRBJ1-6; D gene unclear. Germline-derived CDR1 and CDR2 are MNHEY and SVGAGI. The CDR3 length is 14 residues. Trimming pared 6 bases from V and 0 bases from J, leaving 6 bases between. In nucleotides, the CDR3 is TGTGCCAGCAGGGTGAGCTCCTATAATTCACCCCTCCACTTT. Translating gives CASRVSSYNSPLHF.

The chain combines TRBV5-6 with TRBJ1-1; D is ambiguous. Looked up from germline, CDR1 is SGHDT and CDR2 is YYEEEE. The CDR3 has 15 amino acids. V lost 4 bases to trimming and J lost 1 base, with 14 bases between them. The CDR3, as DNA: TGTGCCAGCAGCCTACGAGGCAGAGGGAACACTGAAGCTTTCTTT. This sequence encodes CASSLRGRGNTEAFF.

In the case of this clone: Since a much larger clone is just one base distant, this may be a read error. V is TRBV5-4 and J is TRBJ1-1; the D is unclear. V was shortened by 2 bases and J by 1 base, with 6 bases between the two germline ends. The germline gives CDR1 SGHNT, CDR2 YYREEE (reference sequence). There are 13 residues in the CDR3. The CDR3 sequence is CASSFTGNTEAFF. The CDR3, as DNA: TGTGCCAGCAGCTTTACGGGGAACACTGAAGCTTTCTTT. Full variable domain (missing parts from reference TRBV5-4 and TRBJ1-1): ETGVTQSPTHLIKTRGQQVTLRCSSQSGHNTVSWYQQALGQGPQFIFQYYREEENGRGNFPPRFSGLQFPNYSSELNVNALELDDSALYLCASSFTGNTEAFFGQGTRLTVV.